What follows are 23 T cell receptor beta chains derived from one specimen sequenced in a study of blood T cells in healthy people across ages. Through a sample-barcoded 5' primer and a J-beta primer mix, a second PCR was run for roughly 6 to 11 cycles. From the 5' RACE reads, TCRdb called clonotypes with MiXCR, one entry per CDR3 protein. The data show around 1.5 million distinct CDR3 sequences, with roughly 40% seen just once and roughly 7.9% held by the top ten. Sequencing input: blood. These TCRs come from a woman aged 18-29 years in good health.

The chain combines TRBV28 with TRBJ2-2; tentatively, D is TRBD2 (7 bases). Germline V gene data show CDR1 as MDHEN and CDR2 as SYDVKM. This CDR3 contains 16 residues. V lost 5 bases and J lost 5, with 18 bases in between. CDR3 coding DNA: TGTGCCAGCAGTCTAGGCGGGGGCCCAGGGACCGGGGAGCTGTTTTTT. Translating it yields CASSLGGGPGTGELFF.

DNA of the CDR3: TGCGCCAGCAGCTTTAAATGGACAGATCGTGACACAGATACGCAGTATTTT. As protein: CASSFKWTDRDTDTQYF. The V call is TRBV5-1, the J call TRBJ2-3; D may be TRBD1 (6 bases). Germline CDR1 and CDR2: SGHRS and YFSETQ. The CDR3 contains 17 residues. Trimming pared 2 bases from V and 2 bases from J, leaving 18 bases between. The whole variable domain, remainder taken from reference TRBV5-1 and TRBJ2-3, is KAGVTQTPRYLIKTRGQQVTLSCSPISGHRSVSWYQQTPGQGLQFLFEYFSETQRNKGNFPGRFSGRQFSNSRSEMNVSTLELGDSALYLCASSFKWTDRDTDTQYFGPGTRLTVL.

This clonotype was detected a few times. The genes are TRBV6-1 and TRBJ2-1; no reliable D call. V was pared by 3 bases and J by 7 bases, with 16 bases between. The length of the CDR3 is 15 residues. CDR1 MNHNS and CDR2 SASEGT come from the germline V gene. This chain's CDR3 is CASSESLVYHNEQFF. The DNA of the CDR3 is TGTGCCAGCAGTGAGAGTTTGGTATATCATAATGAGCAGTTCTTC.

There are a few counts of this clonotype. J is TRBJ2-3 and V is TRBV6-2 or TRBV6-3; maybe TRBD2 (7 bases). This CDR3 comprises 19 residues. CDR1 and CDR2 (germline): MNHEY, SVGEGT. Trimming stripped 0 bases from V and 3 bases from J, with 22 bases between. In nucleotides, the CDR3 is TGTGCCAGCAGTTACTCTCCCGGGGGGCTAGCGGCTTTAACAGATACGCAGTATTTT. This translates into CASSYSPGGLAALTDTQYF.

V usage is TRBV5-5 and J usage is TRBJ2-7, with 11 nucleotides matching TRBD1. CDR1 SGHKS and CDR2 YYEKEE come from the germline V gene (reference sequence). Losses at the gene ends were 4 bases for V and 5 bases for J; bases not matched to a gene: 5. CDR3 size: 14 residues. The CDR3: CASSVDRGPDEQYF. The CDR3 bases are TGTGCCAGCAGCGTGGACAGGGGGCCCGACGAGCAGTACTTC. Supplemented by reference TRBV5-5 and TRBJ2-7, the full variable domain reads DAGVTQSPTHLIKTRGQQVTLRCSPISGHKSVSWYQQVLGQGPQFIFQYYEKEERGRGNFPDRFSARQFPNYSSELNVNALLLGDSALYLCASSVDRGPDEQYFGPGTRLTVT.

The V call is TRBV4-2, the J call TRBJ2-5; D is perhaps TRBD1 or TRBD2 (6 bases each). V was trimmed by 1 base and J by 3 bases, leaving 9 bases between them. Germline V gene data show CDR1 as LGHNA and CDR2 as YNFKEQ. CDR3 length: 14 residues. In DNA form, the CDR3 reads TGTGCCAGCAGCCAAGGGGGGGCTGAAGAGACCCAGTACTTC. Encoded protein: CASSQGGAEETQYF.

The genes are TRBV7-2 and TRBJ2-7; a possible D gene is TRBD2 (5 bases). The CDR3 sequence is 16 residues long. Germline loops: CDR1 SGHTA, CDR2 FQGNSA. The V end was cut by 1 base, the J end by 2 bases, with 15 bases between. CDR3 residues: CASSLGAAIAPYEQYF. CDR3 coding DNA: TGTGCCAGCAGCTTAGGAGCGGCCATCGCTCCCTACGAGCAGTACTTC. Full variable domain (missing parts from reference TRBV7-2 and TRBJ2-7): GAGVSQSPSNKVTEKGKDVELRCDPISGHTALYWYRQSLGQGLEFLIYFQGNSAPDKSGLPSDRFSAERTGGSVSTLTIQRTQQEDSAVYLCASSLGAAIAPYEQYFGPGTRLTVT.

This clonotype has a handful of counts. CDR3 region: CASRMGDNYGYTF. As DNA, the CDR3 is TGTGCCAGCAGGATGGGGGATAACTATGGCTACACCTTC. The chain is built from TRBV25-1 and TRBJ1-2; TRBD1 might be the D (5 bases). Germline V gene lookup returns CDR1 MGHDK and CDR2 SYGVNS. V was shortened by 6 bases and J by 1 base, with 9 bases between the two germline ends. This CDR3 is 13 amino acids long.

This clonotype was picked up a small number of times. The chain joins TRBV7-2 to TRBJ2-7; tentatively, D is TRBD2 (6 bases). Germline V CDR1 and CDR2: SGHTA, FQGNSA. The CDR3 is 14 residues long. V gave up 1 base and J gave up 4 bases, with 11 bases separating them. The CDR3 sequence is CASSLETGEYEQYF. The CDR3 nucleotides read TGTGCCAGCAGCTTAGAAACGGGGGAGTACGAGCAGTACTTC.

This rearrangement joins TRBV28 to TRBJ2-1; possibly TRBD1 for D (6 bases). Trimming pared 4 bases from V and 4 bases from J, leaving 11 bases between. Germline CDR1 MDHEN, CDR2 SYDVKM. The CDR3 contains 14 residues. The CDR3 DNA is TGTGCCAGCAGTTACAGGGTATTGTACAATGAGCAGTTCTTC. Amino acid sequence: CASSYRVLYNEQFF.

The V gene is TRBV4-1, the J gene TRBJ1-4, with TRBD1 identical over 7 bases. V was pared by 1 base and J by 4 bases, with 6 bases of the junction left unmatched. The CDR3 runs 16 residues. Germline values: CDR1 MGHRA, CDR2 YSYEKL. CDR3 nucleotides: TGCGCCAGCAGCCAAGGAACCGGGACAGTTAATGAAAAACTGTTTTTT. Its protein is CASSQGTGTVNEKLFF.

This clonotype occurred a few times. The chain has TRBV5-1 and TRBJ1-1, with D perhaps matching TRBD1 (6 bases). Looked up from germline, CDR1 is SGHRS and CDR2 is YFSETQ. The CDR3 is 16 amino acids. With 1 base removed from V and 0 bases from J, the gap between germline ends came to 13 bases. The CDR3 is CASSLTGTPLNTEAFF. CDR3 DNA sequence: TGCGCCAGCAGCTTGACCGGGACACCGTTGAACACTGAAGCTTTCTTT.

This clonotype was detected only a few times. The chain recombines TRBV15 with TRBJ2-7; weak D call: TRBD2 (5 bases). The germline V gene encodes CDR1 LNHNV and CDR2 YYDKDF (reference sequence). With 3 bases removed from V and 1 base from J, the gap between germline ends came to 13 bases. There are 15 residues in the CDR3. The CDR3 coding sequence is TGTGCCACCAGCAGTGGTGCTACTAGGTCCTACGAGCAGTACTTC. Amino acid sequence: CATSSGATRSYEQYF.

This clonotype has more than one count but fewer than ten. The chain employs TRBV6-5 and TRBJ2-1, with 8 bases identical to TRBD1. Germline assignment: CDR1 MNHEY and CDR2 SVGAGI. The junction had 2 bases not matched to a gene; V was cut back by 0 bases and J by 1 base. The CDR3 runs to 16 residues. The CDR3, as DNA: TGTGCCAGCAGTTACTCTACAGGGGGTTCCTACAATGAGCAGTTCTTC. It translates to CASSYSTGGSYNEQFF.

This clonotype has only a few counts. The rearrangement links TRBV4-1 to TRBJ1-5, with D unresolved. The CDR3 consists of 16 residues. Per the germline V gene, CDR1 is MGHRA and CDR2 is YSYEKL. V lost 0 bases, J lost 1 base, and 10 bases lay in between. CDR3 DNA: TGCGCCAGCAGCCAAGAGGGCAGAATGAGCAATCAGCCCCAGCATTTT. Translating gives CASSQEGRMSNQPQHF.

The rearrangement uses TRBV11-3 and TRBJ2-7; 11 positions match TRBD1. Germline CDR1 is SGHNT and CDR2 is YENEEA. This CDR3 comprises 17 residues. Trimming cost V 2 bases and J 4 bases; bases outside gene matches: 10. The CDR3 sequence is CASSLFSSDRGPYEQYF. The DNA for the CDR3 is TGTGCCAGCAGCTTATTTTCTTCGGACAGGGGGCCTTACGAGCAGTACTTC.

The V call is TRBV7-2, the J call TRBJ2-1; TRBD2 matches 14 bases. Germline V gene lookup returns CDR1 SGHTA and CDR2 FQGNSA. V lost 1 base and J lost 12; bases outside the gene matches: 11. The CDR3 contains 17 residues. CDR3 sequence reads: CASSLEVGTSGGPWQFF. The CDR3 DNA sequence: TGTGCCAGCAGCTTAGAAGTAGGGACTAGCGGGGGCCCTTGGCAGTTCTTC. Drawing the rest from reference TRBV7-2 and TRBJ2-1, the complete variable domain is GAGVSQSPSNKVTEKGKDVELRCDPISGHTALYWYRQSLGQGLEFLIYFQGNSAPDKSGLPSDRFSAERTGGSVSTLTIQRTQQEDSAVYLCASSLEVGTSGGPWQFFGPGTRLTVL.

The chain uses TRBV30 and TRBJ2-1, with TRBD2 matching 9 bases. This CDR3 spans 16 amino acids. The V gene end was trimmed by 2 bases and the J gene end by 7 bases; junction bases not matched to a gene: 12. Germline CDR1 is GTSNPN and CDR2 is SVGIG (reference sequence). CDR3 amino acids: CAWSFVMSGGYNEQFF. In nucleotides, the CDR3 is TGTGCCTGGAGTTTCGTGATGAGCGGGGGGTATAATGAGCAGTTCTTC.

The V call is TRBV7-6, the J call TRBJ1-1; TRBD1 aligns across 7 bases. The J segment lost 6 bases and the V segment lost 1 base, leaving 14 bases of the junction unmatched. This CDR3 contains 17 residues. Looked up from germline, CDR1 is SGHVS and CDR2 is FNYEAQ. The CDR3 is CASSLGGGRGRIAEAFF. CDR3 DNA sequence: TGTGCCAGCAGCTTAGGTGGCGGGAGGGGGCGAATCGCTGAAGCTTTCTTT.

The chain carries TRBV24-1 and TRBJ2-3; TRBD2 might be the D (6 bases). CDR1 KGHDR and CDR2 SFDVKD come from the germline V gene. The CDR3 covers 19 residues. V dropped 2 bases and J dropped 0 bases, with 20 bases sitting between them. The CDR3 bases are TGTGCCACCAGTGATTCCTGGCCTGCCGGCGGGGATAGCACAGATACGCAGTATTTT. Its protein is CATSDSWPAGGDSTDTQYF.

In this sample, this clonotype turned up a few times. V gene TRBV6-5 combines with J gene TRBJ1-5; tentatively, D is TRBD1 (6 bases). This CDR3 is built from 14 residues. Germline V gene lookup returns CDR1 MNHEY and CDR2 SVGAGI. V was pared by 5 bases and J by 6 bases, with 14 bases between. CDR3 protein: CASSTVGATQPQHF. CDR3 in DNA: TGTGCCAGCAGTACGGTGGGGGCTACTCAGCCCCAGCATTTT.

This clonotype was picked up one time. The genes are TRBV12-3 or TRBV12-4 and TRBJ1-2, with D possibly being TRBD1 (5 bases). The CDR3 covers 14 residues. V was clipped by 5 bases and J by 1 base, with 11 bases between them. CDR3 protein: CASSDSQLNYGYTF. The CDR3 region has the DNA TGTGCCAGCAGTGACAGTCAGCTTAACTATGGCTACACCTTC.

CDR3 residues: CASGSTGLAGVDEQYF. The CDR3 region has the DNA TGTGCTAGTGGTTCAACTGGACTAGCGGGAGTGGACGAGCAGTACTTC. The chain has TRBV12-5 and TRBJ2-7; 13 bases align to TRBD2. The length of the CDR3 is 16 residues. Per the germline V gene, CDR1 is LGHNT and CDR2 is FRNRAP. V was clipped by 4 bases and J by 5 bases; unmatched bases: 8.